This passage covers 9 T cell receptor beta chains from one sample sequenced in a study of control samples from healthy donors and cancer patients. Profiling relied on immunoSEQ multiplex PCR, and the TCRdb table lists in-frame clones only, not all of them. The repertoire holds about 160,000 clones, 80% to 95% seen once, with roughly 5.7% in the top ten. The specimen was blood. The source is a young man in good health.

The chain couples TRBV19 to TRBJ2-5; TRBD1 agrees at 7 bases. The CDR3 loop spans 14 amino acids. Germline V gives CDR1 LNHDA, CDR2 SQIVND (reference sequence). The junction had 5 bases not matched to a gene; V was cut back by 2 bases and J by 5 bases. The CDR3 loop reads CASSINTGVETQYF. CDR3 nucleotide sequence: TGTGCCAGTAGTATAAACACAGGGGTTGAGACCCAGTACTTC.

This clone was detected only a few times. This sequence joins TRBV30 and TRBJ2-7, with 10 bases matching TRBD1. This CDR3 has 14 amino acids. Trimming at V came to 3 bases and at J to 3 bases, leaving 5 bases not matched to a gene. From germline, CDR1 is GTSNPN and CDR2 SVGIG (reference sequence). The CDR3 sequence is CAWSTGTGDYEQYF. The CDR3 region has the DNA TGTGCCTGGAGCACCGGGACAGGGGACTACGAGCAGTACTTC.

This sequence joins TRBV4-1 and TRBJ2-3, with 13 bases lining up with TRBD2. The CDR3 covers 15 residues. V shed 2 bases and J 10 bases; nucleotides not matched to a gene: 6. From germline, CDR1 is MGHRA and CDR2 YSYEKL. The CDR3 sequence is CASSQPGLAGEAQYF. Written as DNA, the CDR3 is TGCGCCAGCAGCCAACCTGGACTAGCGGGGGAAGCGCAGTATTTT.

J is TRBJ2-1 and V is TRBV2; 13 bases are a match to TRBD2. The CDR3 sequence is 16 residues long. CDR1 and CDR2 from the germline V gene are SNHLY and FYNNEI. The trim removed 7 bases at V and 6 bases at J, leaving 9 bases unmatched. CDR3 sequence (DNA): TGTGCCAGCAAGAGACTAGCGGGGGGTCCGGGCAATGAGCAGTTCTTC. Its protein product is CASKRLAGGPGNEQFF.

The chain has TRBV18 and TRBJ2-1, with D possibly matching TRBD1 (5 bases). The CDR3 has 14 residues. CDR1 and CDR2 from the germline V gene are KGHSH and LQKENI. V was trimmed by 2 bases and J by 4 bases, leaving 9 bases between them. DNA for the CDR3: TGTGCCAGCTCACCAGCACAGGAGTACAATGAGCAGTTCTTC. This translates into CASSPAQEYNEQFF. The variable domain in full, with the rest retrieved from reference TRBV18 and TRBJ2-1, is NAGVMQNPRHLVRRRGQEARLRCSPMKGHSHVYWYRQLPEEGLKFMVYLQKENIIDESGMPKERFSAEFPKEGPSILRIQQVVRGDSAAYFCASSPAQEYNEQFFGPGTRLTVL.

V usage is TRBV19 and J usage is TRBJ2-3; the D gene is possibly TRBD2 (5 bases). Trimming shortened V by 9 bases and J by 1 base, and 20 bases separated the two germline ends. Germline CDR1 reads LNHDA; CDR2 reads SQIVND (reference sequence). The CDR3 has 16 amino acids. The CDR3 spells CASGLHGTSRTDTQYF. Here the CDR3 DNA reads TGTGCCAGCGGACTTCACGGTACCTCCCGCACAGATACGCAGTATTTT.

DNA for the CDR3: TGTGCCTGGAACAACAGGGATTTTCAGCCCCAGCATTTT. This codes for CAWNNRDFQPQHF. This rearrangement joins TRBV30 to TRBJ1-5; D may be TRBD1 (6 bases). This CDR3 spans 13 amino acids. Germline CDR1 and CDR2: GTSNPN and SVGIG (reference sequence). Trimming removed 4 bases from V and 6 bases from J, with 13 bases in between.

This clone was seen only once. In the same sample, other DNA sequences code for this CDR3. This sequence joins TRBV7-2 and TRBJ2-7; a weak D match, TRBD1 (5 bases). V was pared by 1 base and J by 3 bases, with 10 bases between. CDR1 is SGHTA, CDR2 FQGNSA, per germline. The CDR3 is 14 residues long. The CDR3 spells CASSLDPGFYEQYF. CDR3 sequence (DNA): TGTGCCAGCAGCTTAGATCCAGGGTTCTACGAGCAGTACTTC.

The V call is TRBV6-6, the J call TRBJ1-1; D gene unclear. Trimming shortened V by 6 bases and J by 6 bases, and 14 bases separated the two germline ends. Germline CDR1 MNHNY, CDR2 SVGAGI (reference sequence). The CDR3 has 13 residues. As DNA, the CDR3 is TGTGCCAGCAGACCAGGACGGACTCCTGAAGCTTTCTTT. It translates to CASRPGRTPEAFF.